Sequencing of this T cell receptor (beta chain) was carried out in a study of cytomegalovirus exposure and HLA in healthy donors. Study-wide results and limits: Reports described diagnosis of cytomegalovirus status by the classifier as highly specific and sensitive.

In this sample, this clone turned up once. Antigen unknown. The PCR ran on 60 Vbeta and 13 Jbeta primers. The repertoire was sequenced with immunoSEQ multiplex PCR; TCRdb's copy has only in-frame clones and lacks some. The sample carries about 110,000 clones, 60% to 80% recorded once. In germline, CDR1 is LNHNV, CDR2 YYDKDF (reference sequence). This CDR3 region has 16 residues. V lost 1 base, J lost 3 bases, and 7 bases stayed unmatched. V and J are TRBV15 and TRBJ2-5, with 8 nucleotides matching TRBD1. The sequence derives from a female donor in good health and CMV-seronegative. The sample taken for sequencing was PBMCs. DNA of the CDR3: TGTGCCACCAGCAGAGGGGGGCCACAGGGGGAAGAGACCCAGTACTTC. Translating it yields CATSRGGPQGEETQYF.